This is a list of T cell receptor beta chains from one sample in a study of OX40 agonist ivuxolimab in advanced cancers. Using immunoSEQ multiplex PCR, the repertoire was profiled, and TCRdb retains in-frame clones only, with some absent. The top ten hold roughly 15% of the sample, which has tens of thousands of clones, around 86% seen once. The sequencing used CD4+ or CD8+ T cells sorted from blood, collected in a trial of the OX40 agonist ivuxolimab. These receptors came from an adult with an advanced solid tumor such as melanoma, head and neck, liver or kidney cancer. Each CDR3 is given with its conserved first and last residue. The order of the fields is D gene, V gene, clone size, J gene, CDR3 protein, CDR3 DNA. D genes are given only for firm matches. Clone sizes are given selectively: once, few, many, or a class where the clone is expanded.

.	TRBV5-1	.	TRBJ1-5	CASSLAPGGGNQPQHF	TGCGCCAGCAGCTTGGCCCCCGGGGGTGGCAATCAGCCCCAGCATTTT
.	TRBV20-1	.	TRBJ2-1	CSAFRGAEQFF	TGCAGTGCATTCCGCGGTGCTGAGCAGTTCTTC
.	TRBV18	.	TRBJ1-1	CASSRSRAPEAFF	TGTGCCAGCTCACGGAGCAGGGCTCCTGAAGCTTTCTTT
.	TRBV18	.	TRBJ2-7	CASSETGPYEQYF	TGTGCCAGCTCGGAAACAGGGCCCTACGAGCAGTACTTC
TRBD2	TRBV7-8	.	TRBJ2-7	CASSFGTSGSYEQYF	TGTGCCAGCAGCTTTGGGACTAGCGGGAGCTACGAGCAGTACTTC
TRBD2	TRBV28	.	TRBJ2-2	CASSLAGGRTGELFF	TGTGCCAGCAGTCTAGCGGGAGGGCGGACCGGGGAGCTGTTTTTT
TRBD1	TRBV5-1	.	TRBJ2-5	CASSIPNRGGAETQYF	TGCGCCAGCAGCATCCCCAACAGGGGTGGGGCGGAGACCCAGTACTTC
.	TRBV7-9	.	TRBJ1-1	CASSLHRDTEAFF	TGTGCCAGCAGCTTACACAGGGACACTGAAGCTTTCTTT
TRBD1	TRBV7-2	.	TRBJ1-6	CASSLSQGANNSPLHF	TGTGCCAGCAGCTTATCCCAGGGGGCGAATAATTCACCCCTCCACTTT
.	TRBV19	.	TRBJ1-2	CASSLRDGNYGYTF	TGTGCCAGTAGTCTCAGGGACGGTAACTATGGCTACACCTTC
.	TRBV6-5	.	TRBJ2-4	CASSYDRLKNIQYF	TGTGCCAGCAGTTACGACCGCCTAAAAAACATTCAGTACTTC
.	TRBV21-1	.	TRBJ1-4	CACRGGSAILNEKLFF	TGTGCCTGCCGGGGGGGCAGCGCCATACTTAATGAAAAACTGTTTTTT
TRBD1	TRBV29-1	.	TRBJ1-2	CSVGGGQGARYGYTF	TGCAGCGTTGGAGGAGGACAGGGGGCTAGGTATGGCTACACCTTC
TRBD1	TRBV7-3	.	TRBJ2-7	CASSLGDRGSYEQYF	TGTGCCAGCAGCTTAGGGGACAGGGGCTCCTACGAGCAGTACTTC
TRBD1	TRBV19	.	TRBJ1-5	CASSTTGGRQPQHF	TGTGCCAGTAGTACGACAGGGGGAAGACAGCCCCAGCATTTT
.	TRBV5-1	.	TRBJ2-7	CASSLSPGETYEQYF	TGCGCCAGCAGCCTGAGCCCAGGGGAGACCTACGAGCAGTACTTC
.	TRBV6-6	.	TRBJ2-5	CASTPRRNTQETQYF	TGTGCCAGCACCCCGAGGAGGAACACACAAGAGACCCAGTACTTC
.	TRBV19	.	TRBJ1-6	CASSIDRINSPLHF	TGTGCCAGTAGTATAGATCGGATCAATTCACCCCTCCACTTT
.	TRBV5-1	.	TRBJ2-7	CASSLGTPIYEQYF	TGCGCCAGCAGCTTGGGGACACCCATCTACGAGCAGTACTTC
.	TRBV25-1	.	TRBJ2-5	CASSRLERGEQYF	TGTGCCAGCAGTCGACTTGAAAGAGGAGAGCAGTACTTC
.	TRBV7-2	.	TRBJ2-5	CASSGRTETQYF	TGTGCCAGCAGCGGCCGGACAGAGACCCAGTACTTC
TRBD1	TRBV4-1	.	TRBJ1-4	CASSFQDARGQGRHEKLFF	TGCGCCAGCAGCTTTCAGGACGCCAGGGGGCAAGGGCGGCATGAAAAACTGTTTTTT
.	TRBV28	.	TRBJ1-4	CASKVWGTSGEKLFF	TGTGCCAGCAAGGTATGGGGGACCTCGGGTGAAAAACTGTTTTTT
.	TRBV4-1	.	TRBJ1-2	CASSQDWVSYGYTF	TGCGCCAGCAGCCAAGATTGGGTTTCCTATGGCTACACCTTC
.	TRBV27	once	TRBJ1-5	CASSFSPINGNQPQHF	TGTGCCAGCAGTTTTTCCCCTATTAATGGCAATCAGCCCCAGCATTTT
TRBD2	TRBV19	.	TRBJ2-3	CASSIGVAGDTDTQYF	TGTGCCAGTAGTATAGGGGTAGCGGGAGACACAGATACGCAGTATTTT
.	TRBV5-6	.	TRBJ1-4	CASSLLTQGSTNEKLFF	TGTGCCAGCAGCTTGCTCACCCAGGGATCGACTAATGAAAAACTGTTTTTT
TRBD1	TRBV10-1	.	TRBJ2-5	CASSRTGTGKETQYF	TGCGCCAGCAGTAGAACCGGGACAGGAAAAGAGACCCAGTACTTC
.	TRBV2	.	TRBJ2-7	CASSASGQEYEQYF	TGTGCCAGCAGTGCTTCTGGGCAGGAGTACGAGCAGTACTTC
.	TRBV19	.	TRBJ2-2	CASNLGAGRTGELFF	TGTGCCAGTAATTTGGGGGCCGGGCGCACCGGGGAGCTGTTTTTT
.	TRBV6-1	.	TRBJ1-1	CASSEIFRVEWGTEAFF	TGTGCCAGCAGTGAAATCTTTAGGGTTGAGTGGGGCACTGAAGCTTTCTTT
.	TRBV27	.	TRBJ1-1	CASSLGGMNTEAFF	TGTGCCAGCAGTTTAGGAGGAATGAACACTGAAGCTTTCTTT
.	TRBV18	once	TRBJ2-7	CASSPPRAGSVEQYF	TGTGCCAGCTCACCACCCCGGGCAGGGAGTGTCGAGCAGTACTTC
.	TRBV19	once	TRBJ1-1	CASSMASNSLSTEAFF	TGTGCCAGTAGTATGGCCTCTAACTCACTGTCCACTGAAGCTTTCTTT
TRBD1	TRBV7-9	.	TRBJ1-1	CASSNDRGPVNEAFF	TGTGCCAGCAGCAACGACAGGGGCCCGGTGAATGAAGCTTTCTTT
.	TRBV27	.	TRBJ2-5	CASSLFFPQETQYF	TGTGCCAGCAGTTTATTTTTCCCTCAAGAGACCCAGTACTTC
.	TRBV18	.	TRBJ1-1	CASSPKTGNTEAFF	TGTGCCAGCTCACCAAAGACGGGGAACACTGAAGCTTTCTTT
TRBD2	TRBV27	.	TRBJ2-1	CASSLVSLTSGTRGNEQFF	TGTGCCAGCAGTTTAGTGTCGTTAACTAGCGGGACGAGGGGCAATGAGCAGTTCTTC
TRBD2	TRBV14	.	TRBJ2-1	CASSQGLAVYNEQFF	TGTGCCAGCAGCCAGGGACTAGCGGTATACAATGAGCAGTTCTTC
.	TRBV29-1	.	TRBJ2-2	CSVEDRARAPAGELFF	TGCAGCGTTGAAGATCGAGCCAGGGCCCCCGCCGGGGAGCTGTTTTTT
.	TRBV7-9	.	TRBJ2-7	CASGPGVEQYF	TGTGCCAGCGGGCCAGGGGTTGAGCAGTACTTC
TRBD1	TRBV19	.	TRBJ2-2	CASSISGQRTGELFF	TGTGCCAGTAGTATTTCGGGACAGCGCACCGGGGAGCTGTTTTTT
TRBD2	TRBV27	.	TRBJ2-1	CASSLLAGGLYNEQFF	TGTGCCAGCAGTTTACTAGCGGGAGGCTTGTACAATGAGCAGTTCTTC
.	TRBV7-6	once	TRBJ1-4	CASSLGLQPNEKLFF	TGTGCCAGCAGCTTAGGCTTGCAGCCTAATGAAAAACTGTTTTTT
.	TRBV4-2	once	TRBJ1-3	CASSQNDAGTSSGNTIYF	TGTGCCAGCAGCCAAAACGATGCTGGGACCTCGTCTGGAAACACCATATATTTT